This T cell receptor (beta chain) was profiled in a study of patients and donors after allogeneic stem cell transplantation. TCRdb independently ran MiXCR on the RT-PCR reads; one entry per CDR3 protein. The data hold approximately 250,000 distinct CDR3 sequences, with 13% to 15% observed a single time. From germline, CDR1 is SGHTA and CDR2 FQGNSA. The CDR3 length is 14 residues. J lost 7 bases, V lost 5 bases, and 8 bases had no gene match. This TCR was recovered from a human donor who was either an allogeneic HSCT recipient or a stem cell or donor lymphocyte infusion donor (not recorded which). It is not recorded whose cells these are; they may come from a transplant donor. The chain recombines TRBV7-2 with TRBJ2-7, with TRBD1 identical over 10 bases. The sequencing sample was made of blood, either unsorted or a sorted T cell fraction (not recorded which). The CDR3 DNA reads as TGTGCCAGCAGCGCCCGACAGGGGGCGGGAGAGCAGTACTTC. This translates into CASSARQGAGEQYF.